This T cell receptor beta chain originates from a study of beta chain features in type 1 diabetes. On this clone: Antigen unknown.

The whole isolated RNA underwent reverse transcription, so sequencing captured expressed TCRB transcripts. The data were produced by immunoSEQ multiplex PCR, yet TCRdb's version contains in-frame clones alone and is incomplete. The sample consists of around 180,000 clones, around an eighth of them appearing once. V lost 8 bases to trimming and J lost 5 bases; unmatched junction nucleotides: 9. CDR3 length equals 14 residues. Per the germline V gene, CDR1 is MDHEN and CDR2 is SYDVKM. Overall study findings and caveats: Researchers could not determine here whether HLA type influences TCRB rearrangement. The study found moderately but significantly shorter TCRB CDR3s in all four CD4+ subsets of Type 1 diabetes patients.

Staining for CD45RO/CCR7/CD25/CD127/CD95/CD27 allowed sorting of CD4+ naive, central memory, regulatory and stem cell-like memory cells. Sequencing used central memory CD4+ T cells from blood. The clonotype comes from a woman aged 18-29 years in good health. The chain carries TRBV28 and TRBJ2-7, with 10 bases that match TRBD1. CDR3 DNA sequence: TGTGCCAGCCCCCGAAGGACAGGGGGAAACGAGCAGTACTTC. The encoded protein is CASPRRTGGNEQYF.